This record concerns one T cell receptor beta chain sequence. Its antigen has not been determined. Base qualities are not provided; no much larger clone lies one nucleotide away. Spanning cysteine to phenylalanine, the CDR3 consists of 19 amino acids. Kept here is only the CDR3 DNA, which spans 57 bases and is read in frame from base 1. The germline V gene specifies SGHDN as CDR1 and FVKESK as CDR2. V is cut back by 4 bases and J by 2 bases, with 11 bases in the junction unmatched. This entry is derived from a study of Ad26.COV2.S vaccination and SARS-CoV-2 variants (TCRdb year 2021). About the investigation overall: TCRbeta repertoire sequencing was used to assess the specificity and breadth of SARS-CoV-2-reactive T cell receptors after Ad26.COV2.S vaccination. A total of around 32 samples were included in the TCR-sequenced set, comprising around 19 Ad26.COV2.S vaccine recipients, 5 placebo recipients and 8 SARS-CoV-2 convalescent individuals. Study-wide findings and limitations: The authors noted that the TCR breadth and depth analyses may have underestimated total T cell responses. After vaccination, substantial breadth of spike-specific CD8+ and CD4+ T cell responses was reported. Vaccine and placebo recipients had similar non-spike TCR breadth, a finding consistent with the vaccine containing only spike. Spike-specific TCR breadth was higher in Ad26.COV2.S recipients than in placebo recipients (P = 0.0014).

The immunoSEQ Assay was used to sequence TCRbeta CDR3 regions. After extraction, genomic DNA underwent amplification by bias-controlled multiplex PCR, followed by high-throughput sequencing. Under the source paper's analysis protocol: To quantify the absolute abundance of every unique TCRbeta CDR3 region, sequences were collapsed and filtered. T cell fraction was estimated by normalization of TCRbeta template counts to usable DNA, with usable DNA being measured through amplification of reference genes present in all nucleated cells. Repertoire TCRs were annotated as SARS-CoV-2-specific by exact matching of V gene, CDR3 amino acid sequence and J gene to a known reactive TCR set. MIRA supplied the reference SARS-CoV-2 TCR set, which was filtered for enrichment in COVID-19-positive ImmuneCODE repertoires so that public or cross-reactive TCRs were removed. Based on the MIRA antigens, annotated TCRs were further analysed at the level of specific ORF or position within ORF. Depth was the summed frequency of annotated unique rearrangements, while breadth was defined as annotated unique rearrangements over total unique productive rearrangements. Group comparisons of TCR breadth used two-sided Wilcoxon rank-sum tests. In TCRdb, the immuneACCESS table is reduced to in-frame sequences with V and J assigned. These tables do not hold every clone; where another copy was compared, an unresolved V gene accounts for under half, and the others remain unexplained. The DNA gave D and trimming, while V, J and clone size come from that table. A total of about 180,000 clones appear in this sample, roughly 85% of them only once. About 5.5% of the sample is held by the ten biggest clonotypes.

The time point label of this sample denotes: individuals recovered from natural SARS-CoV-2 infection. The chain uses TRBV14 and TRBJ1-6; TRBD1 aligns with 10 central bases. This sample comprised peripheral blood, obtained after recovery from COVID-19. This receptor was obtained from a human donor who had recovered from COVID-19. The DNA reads TGTGCCAGCAGCCTGTCTCGGGGACAGGGGTCGACCTATAATTCACCCCTCCACTTT. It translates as CASSLSRGQGSTYNSPLHF. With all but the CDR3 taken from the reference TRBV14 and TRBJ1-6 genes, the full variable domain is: EAGVTQFPSHSVIEKGQTVTLRCDPISGHDNLYWYRRVMGKEIKFLLHFVKESKQDESGMPNNRFLAERTGGTYSTLKVQPAELEDSGVYFCASSLSRGQGSTYNSPLHFGNGTRLTVT.